The 16 T cell receptor beta chains given below trace back to one sample, sequenced in a study of response to subunit inactivated influenza vaccine. Using its own MiXCR run on the RT-PCR reads, TCRdb lists one record per CDR3 protein. The sample yields about 190,000 distinct CDR3 sequences, about an eighth seen once. The sample in question was CD8+ T cells sorted from PBMCs, obtained roughly 5 days after vaccination. The receptor set was obtained from a man over 45 who received an inactivated influenza vaccine.

This clonotype showed up just a few times. The CDR3 coding sequence is TGCGCCAGCAGCCAAGATCCAGGAGACAGCATTTCGGATACGCAGTATTTT. As protein: CASSQDPGDSISDTQYF. The gene calls are TRBV4-3 and TRBJ2-3; maybe TRBD1 (5 bases). Between the trimmed V and J ends, which lost 0 bases and 6 bases, there was a span of 19 bases. The CDR3 runs 17 residues. Per germline, CDR1 LGHNA and CDR2 YSLEER.

This clonotype was seen a few times. V usage is TRBV9 and J usage is TRBJ2-5; D possibly corresponds to TRBD1 (5 bases). V lost 0 bases and J 10 bases, leaving 13 bases between the germline ends. Germline CDR1 reads SGDLS; CDR2 reads YYNGEE. The CDR3 length is 13 residues. CDR3 DNA: TGTGCCAGCAGCGTAGCGACGGACACAATCCAGTACTTC. Translated, it gives CASSVATDTIQYF.

V is TRBV7-2 and J is TRBJ1-2; D is undetermined. In germline, CDR1 is SGHTA, CDR2 FQGNSA. This CDR3 has 13 amino acids. Trimming took off 5 bases at V and 3 bases at J, with 10 bases between the two ends. The CDR3 protein is CASSLRADYGYTF. CDR3 nucleotides: TGTGCCAGCAGCCTCCGGGCCGACTATGGCTACACCTTC.

This chain joins TRBV11-2 and TRBJ2-5, with 9 bases aligning to TRBD2. CDR1 is SGHAT and CDR2 is FQNNGV in the germline V gene. J gave up 11 bases and V 3 bases, and 10 bases lay outside the gene matches. CDR3 length: 14 residues. The CDR3 nucleotides are TGTGCCAGCAGCTTTTCACTTAGCGGGGGCCCACAGTACTTC. Amino acids: CASSFSLSGGPQYF.

This clonotype has more than one count but fewer than ten. The rearrangement links TRBV29-1 to TRBJ2-1; no clear D gene. The CDR3 has 11 amino acids. V lost 4 bases to trimming and J lost 8 bases, with 9 bases between them. Per the germline V gene, CDR1 is SQVTM and CDR2 is ANQGSEA. CDR3 nucleotide sequence: TGCAGCGTTGGTAGCCCCTATGAGCAGTTCTTC. Encoded protein: CSVGSPYEQFF.

This clonotype came up many times. This chain connects TRBV28 to TRBJ1-2; D call uncertain. Trimming removed 6 bases from V and 3 bases from J, with 11 bases in between. The CDR3 contains 13 residues. Germline V gene data show CDR1 as MDHEN and CDR2 as SYDVKM. The CDR3 sequence: CASSPDGYYGYTF. The CDR3 DNA follows: TGTGCCAGCAGCCCGGACGGGTACTATGGCTACACCTTC.

In its sample, this clonotype was seen a few times. The CDR3 nucleotides are TGTGCCAGCAGCTCCACGACAGGGTGGGAGACCCAGTACTTC. It codes for CASSSTTGWETQYF. The chain employs TRBV9 and TRBJ2-5; TRBD1 matches at 7 bases. There are 14 residues in the CDR3. The germline gives CDR1 SGDLS, CDR2 YYNGEE. V lost 4 bases, J lost 5 bases, and 8 bases stayed unmatched.

The sample holds a few counts of this clonotype. The chain joins TRBV2 to TRBJ1-1; the D is unclear. Deletions cut 4 bases from V and 7 bases from J, with 7 bases between. Germline V gene lookup returns CDR1 SNHLY and CDR2 FYNNEI. This CDR3 region has 11 residues. DNA of the CDR3: TGTGCCAGCAGTGGGACGGTTGAAGCTTTCTTT. The encoded protein is CASSGTVEAFF.

The chain employs TRBV6-2 or TRBV6-3 and TRBJ1-5; no reliable D call. This CDR3 has 12 amino acids. V lost 6 bases and J 6 bases, leaving 9 bases between the germline ends. CDR1 MNHEY and CDR2 SVGEGT come from the germline V gene. As DNA, the CDR3 is TGTGCCAGCAGCCCCGCGATTCAGCCCCAGCATTTT. This translates into CASSPAIQPQHF.

The chain joins TRBV20-1 to TRBJ2-3, with D perhaps TRBD1 or TRBD2 (6 bases each). This CDR3 has 17 residues. CDR1 and CDR2 (germline): DFQATT, SNEGSKA (reference sequence). Trimming pared 1 base from V and 2 bases from J, leaving 19 bases between. The chain's CDR3 is CSARALGGPGATDTQYF. As DNA, the CDR3 is TGCAGTGCTAGAGCCCTCGGGGGCCCTGGCGCCACAGATACGCAGTATTTT.

The chain combines TRBV11-1 with TRBJ2-1; 9 bases fit TRBD2. CDR1 is SGHAT and CDR2 is FQDESV in the germline V gene (reference sequence). The CDR3 is 18 amino acids. V gave up 1 base and J gave up 1 base; unmatched junction bases: 8. Written as DNA, the CDR3 is TGTGCCAGCAGCTTAGAATCGCAGCGGGGGGTATCCTACAATGAGCAGTTCTTC. Translating it yields CASSLESQRGVSYNEQFF.

The J gene is TRBJ1-1, the V gene TRBV12-3 or TRBV12-4; 8 nucleotides match TRBD1. J gave up 3 bases and V 3 bases, and 12 bases lay outside the gene matches. This CDR3 comprises 17 residues. The CDR3 DNA follows: TGTGCCAGCAGTTTTTTTTACCAGGGGGCTCGGGACACTGAAGCTTTCTTT. It translates to CASSFFYQGARDTEAFF.

This clonotype was seen only a few times. The gene calls are TRBV2 and TRBJ2-7; 7 nucleotides match TRBD1. With 5 bases clipped from V and 0 bases from J, the junction kept 1 base outside the gene matches. Germline CDR1 is SNHLY and CDR2 is FYNNEI. This CDR3 spans 13 amino acids. The CDR3 DNA sequence: TGTGCCAGCAGTTGGGACAGCTCCTACGAGCAGTACTTC. Encoded protein: CASSWDSSYEQYF.

In nucleotides, the CDR3 is TGTGCCAGCAGTTACTCTTCTAGTTCCAATGAGCAGTTCTTC. Its protein is CASSYSSSSNEQFF. The chain employs TRBV6-5 and TRBJ2-1; D is unresolved. The germline V gene has CDR1 MNHEY and CDR2 SVGAGI. The CDR3 covers 14 residues. The germline V and J ends were trimmed by 0 bases and 6 bases, with 9 bases remaining between them.

The chain links TRBV3-1 to TRBJ2-7; no reliable D call. Deletions cut 5 bases from V and 2 bases from J, with 10 bases between. The CDR3 spans 13 residues. CDR1 is LGHDT and CDR2 is YNNKEL in the germline V gene (reference sequence). CDR3 in amino acids: CASSSRLAYEQYF. CDR3 sequence (DNA): TGTGCCAGCAGCTCAAGGTTGGCCTACGAGCAGTACTTC.

The V call is TRBV4-1, the J call TRBJ1-1; D is unclear. Germline values: CDR1 MGHRA, CDR2 YSYEKL. The CDR3 totals 13 residues. V lost 0 bases to trimming and J lost 7 bases, with 9 bases between them. The CDR3 loop reads CASSQEFTVEAFF. The CDR3 DNA is TGCGCCAGCAGCCAAGAATTCACAGTTGAAGCTTTCTTT.